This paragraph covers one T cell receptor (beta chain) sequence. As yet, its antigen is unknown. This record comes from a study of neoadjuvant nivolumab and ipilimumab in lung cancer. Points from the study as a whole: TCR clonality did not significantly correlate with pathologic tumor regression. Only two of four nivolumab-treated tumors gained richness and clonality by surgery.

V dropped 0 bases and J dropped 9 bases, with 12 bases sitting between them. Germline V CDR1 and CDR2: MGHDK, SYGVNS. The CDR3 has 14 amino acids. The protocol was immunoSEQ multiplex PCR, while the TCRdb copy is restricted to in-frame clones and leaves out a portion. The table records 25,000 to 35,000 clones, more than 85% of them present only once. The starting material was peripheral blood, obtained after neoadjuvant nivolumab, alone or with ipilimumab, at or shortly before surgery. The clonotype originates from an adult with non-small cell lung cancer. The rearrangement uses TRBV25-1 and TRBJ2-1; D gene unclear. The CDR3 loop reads CASSEYGDVSEQFF. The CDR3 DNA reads TGTGCCAGCAGTGAATATGGAGACGTTTCTGAGCAGTTCTTC. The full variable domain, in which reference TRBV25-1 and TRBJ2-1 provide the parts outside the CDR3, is EADIYQTPRYLVIGTGKKITLECSQTMGHDKMYWYQQDPGMELHLIHYSYGVNSTEKGDLSSESTVSRIRTEHFPLTLESARPSHTSQYLCASSEYGDVSEQFFGPGTRLTVL.